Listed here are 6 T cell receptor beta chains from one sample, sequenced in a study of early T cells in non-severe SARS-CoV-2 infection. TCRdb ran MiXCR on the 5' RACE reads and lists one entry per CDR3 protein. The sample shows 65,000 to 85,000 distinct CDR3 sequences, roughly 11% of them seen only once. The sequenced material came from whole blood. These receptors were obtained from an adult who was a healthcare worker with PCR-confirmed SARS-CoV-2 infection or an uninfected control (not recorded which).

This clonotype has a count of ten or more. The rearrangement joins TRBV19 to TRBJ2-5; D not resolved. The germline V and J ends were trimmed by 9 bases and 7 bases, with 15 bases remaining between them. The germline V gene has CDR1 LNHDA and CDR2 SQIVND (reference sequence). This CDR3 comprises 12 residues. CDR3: CASATGSRTQYF. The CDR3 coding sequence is TGTGCCAGCGCGACCGGTTCAAGGACCCAGTACTTC.

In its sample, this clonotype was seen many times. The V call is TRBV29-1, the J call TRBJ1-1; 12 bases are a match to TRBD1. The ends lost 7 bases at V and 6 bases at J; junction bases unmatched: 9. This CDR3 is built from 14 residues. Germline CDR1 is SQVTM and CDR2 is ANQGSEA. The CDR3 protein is CSGTRDRGRAEAFF. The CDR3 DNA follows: TGCAGCGGTACCCGGGACAGGGGGCGAGCTGAAGCTTTCTTT.

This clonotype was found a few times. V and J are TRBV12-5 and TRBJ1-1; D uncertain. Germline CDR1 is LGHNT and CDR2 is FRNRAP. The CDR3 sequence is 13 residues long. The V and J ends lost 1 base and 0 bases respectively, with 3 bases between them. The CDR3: CASGLELNTEAFF. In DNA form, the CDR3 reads TGTGCTAGTGGTTTGGAGCTGAACACTGAAGCTTTCTTT.

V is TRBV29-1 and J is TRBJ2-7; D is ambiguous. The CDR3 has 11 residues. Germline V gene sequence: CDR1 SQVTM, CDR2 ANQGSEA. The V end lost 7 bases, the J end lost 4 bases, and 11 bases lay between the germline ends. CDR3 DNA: TGCAGCGGGATTCTCGGGTACGAGCAGTACTTC. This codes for CSGILGYEQYF.

The CDR3 DNA sequence: TGTGCCAGCAGTCCCCGGGGCCGACAGATCTCCTATAATTCACCCCTCCACTTT. This encodes CASSPRGRQISYNSPLHF. The chain uses TRBV27 and TRBJ1-6, with a tentative D call TRBD1 (5 bases). Trimming stripped 5 bases from V and 0 bases from J, with 17 bases between. The CDR3 runs 18 residues. CDR1 and CDR2 (germline): MNHEY, SMNVEV (reference sequence).

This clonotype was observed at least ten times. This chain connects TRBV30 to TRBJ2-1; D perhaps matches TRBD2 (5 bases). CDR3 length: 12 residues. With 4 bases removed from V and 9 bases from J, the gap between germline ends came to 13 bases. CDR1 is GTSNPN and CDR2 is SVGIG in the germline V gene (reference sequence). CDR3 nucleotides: TGTGCCTGGATTAAGGCTCGGGGTGAGCAGTTCTTC. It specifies CAWIKARGEQFF.